This T cell receptor beta chain was identified during a study of T cell repertoires in cytomegalovirus infection. TCRdb reanalysed the reads using MiXCR and keeps one entry per CDR3 protein. The table shows roughly 150,000 distinct CDR3 sequences, with about a quarter occurring only once. Trimming cost V 3 bases and J 2 bases; bases outside gene matches: 6. From germline, CDR1 is KGHSH and CDR2 LQKENI. The CDR3 contains 15 residues. Sequences were obtained from PBMCs. This TCR derives from a human donor in good health (CMV status not recorded). Some clones in this sample may be carry-over from other donors' samples. This sequence joins TRBV18 and TRBJ2-5; TRBD2 matches at 7 bases. The CDR3 is CASSPRGREQETQYF. As DNA, the CDR3 is TGTGCCAGCTCACCTAGAGGGAGGGAACAAGAGACCCAGTACTTC.